The clone carrying this T cell receptor beta chain was seen more than once but under ten times. The sample is drawn from a study of T-cell reconstitution after alpha-beta-depleted transplantation in children. Trimming cost V 4 bases and J 5 bases; bases outside gene matches: 5. CDR1 SGHAT and CDR2 FQNNGV come from the germline V gene. The CDR3 loop spans 14 amino acids. Library preparation (for TCRbeta) was performed with unique molecular identifiers. TCRdb reanalysed the PCR reads using MiXCR and keeps one entry per CDR3 protein. The sample lists about 640,000 distinct CDR3 sequences; 16% were seen once.

This TCR was sampled from a human donor who donated a stem cell graft to a child with acute myeloid leukemia. Sequenced here: PBMCs from the stem cell graft donor, sampled from the stem cell graft. The chain combines TRBV11-2 with TRBJ2-1; 7 bases are shared with TRBD1. This CDR3 reads CASSWGQLHNEQFF. In DNA, the CDR3 is TGTGCCAGCAGCTGGGGACAGCTTCACAATGAGCAGTTCTTC.